This TCR beta chain stems from a study of cytomegalovirus exposure and HLA in healthy donors. Overall study findings and caveats: Reportedly, diagnosis of cytomegalovirus status by the classifier showed high specificity and sensitivity.

Note on this clone: Its antigen is as yet unknown.

J gave up 7 bases and V 5 bases, and 13 bases lay outside the gene matches. This CDR3 has 18 amino acids. Germline V gene sequence: CDR1 SGHVS, CDR2 FQNEAQ. Primers: 60 Vbeta forward and 13 Jbeta reverse. Data came from immunoSEQ multiplex PCR; TCRdb stores just in-frame clones and leaves some out. The sample shows around 150,000 clones, approximately 79% of them seen only once. This receptor was identified in a man between 35 and 55 years old in good health and CMV-seronegative. This chain links TRBV7-8 with TRBJ2-5; 16 nucleotides match TRBD2. The specimen was PBMCs. As DNA, the CDR3 is TGTGCCAGCAGCGTTGGGACTAGCGGGGGGGCCTTTGGAGGGACCCAGTACTTC. It specifies CASSVGTSGGAFGGTQYF. Using reference TRBV7-8 and TRBJ2-5 for the parts outside the CDR3, the full variable domain is GAGVSQSPRYKVAKRGQDVALRCDPISGHVSLFWYQQALGQGPEFLTYFQNEAQLDKSGLPSDRFFAERPEGSVSTLKIQRTQQEDSAVYLCASSVGTSGGAFGGTQYFGPGTRLLVL.